The 31 T cell receptor beta chains below come from one sample, sequenced in a study of radiation and T cells in renal cell carcinoma. As for treatment: treatment-naive control, cytoreductive nephrectomy. Clones were sequenced by immunoSEQ multiplex PCR, and TCRdb holds only the in-frame ones, with some missing. Seen here are 25,000 or so clones, nearly 55% observed once, and the top ten hold about a fifth. The starting material was tumor tissue, obtained from a patient whose treatment was nephrectomy without radiotherapy. The receptors originated from a human donor with renal cell carcinoma.

The J gene is TRBJ2-6, the V gene TRBV5-6; D is unresolved. V was shortened by 2 bases and J by 0 bases, with 6 bases between the two germline ends. The V gene's germline CDR1 is SGHDT and CDR2 YYEEEE. The CDR3 is 15 amino acids. As DNA, the CDR3 is TGTGCCAGCAGCTTCGTCGTCTCTGGGGCCAACGTCCTGACTTTC. Its protein is CASSFVVSGANVLTF.

This clone was observed a handful of times. The gene calls are TRBV7-3 and TRBJ2-1; the D is unclear. Between the trimmed V and J ends, which lost 5 bases and 4 bases, there was a span of 9 bases. From germline, CDR1 is SGHTA and CDR2 FQGTGA. The CDR3 runs 13 residues. CDR3 sequence: CASSPQDYNEQFF. DNA of the CDR3: TGTGCCAGCAGCCCGCAAGATTACAATGAGCAGTTCTTC. The variable domain in full, completed from reference TRBV7-3 and TRBJ2-1, reads GAGVSQTPSNKVTEKGKYVELRCDPISGHTALYWYRQSLGQGPEFLIYFQGTGAADDSGLPNDRFFAVRPEGSVSTLKIQRTERGDSAVYLCASSPQDYNEQFFGPGTRLTVL.

The V call is TRBV29-1, the J call TRBJ1-2; 9 bases line up with TRBD1. The germline V gene encodes CDR1 SQVTM and CDR2 ANQGSEA. V was pared by 8 bases and J by 7 bases, with 8 bases of the junction left unmatched. This CDR3 has 12 residues. CDR3 DNA sequence: TGCAGCTTCGCCGGGACAGGGACTGGCTACACCTTC. Residues: CSFAGTGTGYTF.

This chain uses TRBV13 with TRBJ1-1, with 8 bases aligning to TRBD1. The CDR3 consists of 16 residues. Looked up from germline, CDR1 is PRHDT and CDR2 is FYEKMQ (reference sequence). The trim removed 4 bases at V and 4 bases at J, leaving 11 bases unmatched. Here the CDR3 DNA reads TGTGCCAGCAGCTCTCAGGGGGCGCGGGCAAGCACTGAAGCTTTCTTT. This encodes CASSSQGARASTEAFF.

The chain carries TRBV6-5 and TRBJ1-2; D is perhaps TRBD1 (6 bases). Per the germline V gene, CDR1 is MNHEY and CDR2 is SVGAGI. V was pared by 0 bases and J by 7 bases, with 15 bases between. The CDR3 is made up of 15 amino acids. CDR3 nucleotide sequence: TGTGCCAGCAGTTACTCGGGGGGCCAAGGAGGTGGCTACACCTTC. Its translation: CASSYSGGQGGGYTF.

The CDR3 loop reads CASSLSGSGYTF. The CDR3 bases are TGCGCCAGCAGCTTGTCCGGGAGTGGCTACACCTTC. V usage is TRBV5-1 and J usage is TRBJ1-2; D not resolved. The length of the CDR3 is 12 residues. V was trimmed by 1 base and J by 7 bases, leaving 8 bases between them. CDR1 is SGHRS and CDR2 is YFSETQ in the germline V gene.

This clone was seen more than once but under ten times. This chain links TRBV5-1 with TRBJ2-4; D unclear. The germline gives CDR1 SGHRS, CDR2 YFSETQ. V lost 4 bases to trimming and J lost 10 bases, with 9 bases between them. The CDR3 extends over 11 amino acids. CDR3: CASSRDGIQYF. The CDR3, as DNA: TGCGCCAGCAGCCGCGATGGGATTCAGTACTTC.

The rearrangement uses TRBV19 and TRBJ1-1; 7 nucleotides align to TRBD1. The junction had 12 bases not matched to a gene; V was cut back by 5 bases and J by 0 bases. The CDR3 spans 17 residues. Looked up from germline, CDR1 is LNHDA and CDR2 is SQIVND (reference sequence). CDR3 nucleotides: TGTGCCAGTAGTTATAAAGACTCCGGGACAGTGAACACTGAAGCTTTCTTT. Its protein product is CASSYKDSGTVNTEAFF.

The rearrangement links TRBV5-4 to TRBJ2-5; D possibly uses TRBD1 or TRBD2 (5 bases each). Germline V gene sequence: CDR1 SGHNT, CDR2 YYREEE (reference sequence). V was pared by 1 base and J by 5 bases, with 9 bases between. The CDR3 covers 13 residues. The CDR3 protein is CASSLRGQETQYF. The DNA for the CDR3 is TGTGCCAGCAGCTTGCGGGGCCAGGAGACCCAGTACTTC.

V is TRBV9 and J is TRBJ1-1, with no clear D. This CDR3 is 13 amino acids long. Germline CDR1 and CDR2: SGDLS and YYNGEE. Trimming stripped 1 base from V and 1 base from J, with 5 bases between. In nucleotides, the CDR3 is TGTGCCAGCAGCGTATCCGGGAACACTGAAGCTTTCTTT. It encodes CASSVSGNTEAFF.

This chain connects TRBV6-1 to TRBJ2-1, with 7 positions matching TRBD1. The CDR3 sequence is 16 residues long. CDR1 is MNHNS and CDR2 is SASEGT in the germline V gene. J lost 1 base, V lost 4 bases, and 7 bases had no gene match. The CDR3 is CASSAPGTVSYNEQFF. As DNA, the CDR3 is TGTGCCAGCAGTGCACCCGGGACAGTTTCCTACAATGAGCAGTTCTTC.

This clone was seen a few times. The chain employs TRBV19 and TRBJ2-5; D uncertain. This CDR3 is built from 16 residues. Per the germline V gene, CDR1 is LNHDA and CDR2 is SQIVND (reference sequence). V was trimmed by 5 bases and J by 2 bases, leaving 18 bases between them. In DNA, the CDR3 is TGTGCCAGTAGTGCCTTAGCTGGACGGAGACAAGAGACCCAGTACTTC. Its protein product is CASSALAGRRQETQYF.

This chain uses TRBV6-1 with TRBJ1-6; D gene uncertain. Trimming shortened V by 8 bases and J by 6 bases, and 11 bases separated the two germline ends. Germline lookup yields CDR1 MNHNS and CDR2 SASEGT. The CDR3 is 13 amino acids. The CDR3 spells CASVFDTNSPLHF. The CDR3 nucleotides are TGTGCCAGCGTTTTCGACACTAATTCACCCCTCCACTTT.

J is TRBJ2-3 and V is TRBV9, with 8 bases lining up with TRBD2. The CDR3 runs 16 residues. J lost 5 bases, V lost 0 bases, and 8 bases had no gene match. Germline CDR1 SGDLS, CDR2 YYNGEE. The CDR3 protein is CASSVAVGGAGDTQYF. Here the CDR3 DNA reads TGTGCCAGCAGCGTAGCTGTCGGGGGGGCAGGAGATACGCAGTATTTT.

The V and J genes are TRBV6-5 and TRBJ1-5, with 8 bases fitting TRBD1. V shed 7 bases, J shed 11 bases, and the junction held 13 bases outside the gene matches. Per the germline V gene, CDR1 is MNHEY and CDR2 is SVGAGI. The CDR3 is made up of 14 amino acids. CDR3 in DNA: TGTGCCAGCACTGGACAGGGAGGGAGACATACCCAGCATTTT. Translated: CASTGQGGRHTQHF.

The rearrangement uses TRBV30 and TRBJ2-2, with a tentative D call TRBD2 (6 bases). CDR3 size: 15 residues. V was cut by 2 bases and J by 1 base, with 11 bases left in between. Germline lookup yields CDR1 GTSNPN and CDR2 SVGIG (reference sequence). CDR3 coding DNA: TGTGCCTGGAGTTCCGGGACTTGGAACACCGGGGAGCTGTTTTTT. It specifies CAWSSGTWNTGELFF.

The CDR3 DNA reads TGTGCCAGCAGTGAGAGGACGGGATACTATGGCTACACCTTC. Amino acids: CASSERTGYYGYTF. The chain carries TRBV2 and TRBJ1-2, with no clear D. Trimming left V 3 bases short and J 3 bases short, with 11 bases between. The CDR3 sequence is 14 residues long. Germline V lookup: CDR1 SNHLY, CDR2 FYNNEI.

The chain uses TRBV7-2 and TRBJ2-3; D is ambiguous. This CDR3 region has 16 residues. The germline V gene has CDR1 SGHTA and CDR2 FQGNSA. Trimming removed 4 bases at V and 6 bases at J, with 20 bases between. The CDR3 DNA follows: TGTGCCAGCAGCTCCCGGCCCCGGAAGCAAGCGGATACGCAGTATTTT. Protein sequence: CASSSRPRKQADTQYF.

The chain employs TRBV7-9 and TRBJ1-6; 8 nucleotides match TRBD1. V shed 1 base and J 4 bases; nucleotides not matched to a gene: 9. CDR3 length equals 18 residues. The germline V gene has CDR1 SEHNR and CDR2 FQNEAQ (reference sequence). The CDR3: CASSLVLRGQGYNSPLHF. DNA of the CDR3: TGTGCCAGCAGCTTAGTGCTTCGCGGACAGGGATATAATTCACCCCTCCACTTT.

This chain connects TRBV10-3 to TRBJ2-2; maybe TRBD2 (6 bases). The CDR3 runs 18 residues. V was shortened by 7 bases and J by 0 bases, with 21 bases between the two germline ends. Germline V lookup: CDR1 ENHRY, CDR2 SYGVKD. The DNA for the CDR3 is TGTGCCATCACCCCCAGGGACTTAGAGGCAGCGAACACCGGGGAGCTGTTTTTT. It encodes CAITPRDLEAANTGELFF.

This clone was detected ten times or more. The V call is TRBV7-2, the J call TRBJ2-2; no firm D call. Trimming took 2 bases from V and 0 from J, leaving 4 bases between them. The CDR3 extends over 14 amino acids. CDR1 SGHTA and CDR2 FQGNSA come from the germline V gene. Written as DNA, the CDR3 is TGTGCCAGCAGCTTACGGGCGAACACCGGGGAGCTGTTTTTT. Residues: CASSLRANTGELFF.

The chain combines TRBV27 with TRBJ2-5; 7 bases line up with TRBD2. Germline V lookup: CDR1 MNHEY, CDR2 SMNVEV (reference sequence). The CDR3 covers 14 residues. After removal of 5 bases from V and 0 bases from J, the junction contained 3 bases not matched to a gene. The CDR3 DNA reads as TGTGCCAGCAGTCCGGGGGGAAACCAAGAGACCCAGTACTTC. This sequence encodes CASSPGGNQETQYF.

The chain has TRBV27 and TRBJ1-1; D is perhaps TRBD1 (6 bases). The V gene lost 3 bases and the J gene lost 3 bases, with 11 bases spanning the gap. CDR3 length equals 14 residues. CDR1 is MNHEY and CDR2 is SMNVEV in the germline V gene (reference sequence). The chain's CDR3 is CASSLQGKYTEAFF. The DNA for the CDR3 is TGTGCCAGCAGTTTGCAGGGGAAGTACACTGAAGCTTTCTTT.

This chain connects TRBV20-1 to TRBJ2-5; D gene unclear. CDR3 length: 11 residues. Germline CDR1 and CDR2: DFQATT and SNEGSKA (reference sequence). V was trimmed by 0 bases and J by 9 bases, leaving 8 bases between them. CDR3 region: CSARDVRPQYF. CDR3 nucleotide sequence: TGCAGTGCTAGAGATGTTCGTCCCCAGTACTTC.

This clone was observed a handful of times. The chain links TRBV4-3 to TRBJ1-1; 7 positions agree with TRBD1. V trimming: 0 bases; J trimming: 8 bases; junction bases outside the gene matches: 9. CDR3 length: 15 amino acids. The V gene's germline CDR1 is LGHNA and CDR2 YSLEER. The CDR3 DNA is TGCGCCAGCAGCCAAGAAGCAGGGGGTCTATGGGAAGCTTTCTTT. Protein: CASSQEAGGLWEAFF.

The chain has TRBV20-1 and TRBJ2-7; maybe TRBD1 (5 bases). V was pared by 6 bases and J by 4 bases, with 10 bases between. Looked up from germline, CDR1 is DFQATT and CDR2 is SNEGSKA (reference sequence). The length of the CDR3 is 11 residues. Written as DNA, the CDR3 is TGCAGTGCCATACAGGATTACGAGCAGTACTTC. The encoded protein is CSAIQDYEQYF.

This clone was detected a few times. The rearrangement joins TRBV7-2 to TRBJ2-7; either TRBD1 or TRBD2 may fit D (7 bases each). Per germline, CDR1 SGHTA and CDR2 FQGNSA. Trimming took 1 base from V and 7 from J, leaving 17 bases between them. The CDR3 has 15 residues. The DNA for the CDR3 is TGTGCCAGCAGCTTAGTTTGGCAGGGGGGGAGAGAGCAGTACTTC. Protein sequence: CASSLVWQGGREQYF.

The chain joins TRBV5-4 to TRBJ1-1; TRBD1 might be the D (5 bases). The CDR3 runs to 14 residues. Per the germline V gene, CDR1 is SGHNT and CDR2 is YYREEE (reference sequence). Deletions cut 0 bases from V and 5 bases from J, with 11 bases between. For the CDR3, the DNA is TGTGCCAGCAGCTTGGAACAGGAGATTACTGAAGCTTTCTTT. Translating gives CASSLEQEITEAFF.

This clone has more than one count but fewer than ten. A much larger clone differs from this one at a single base, so this may be a read error. Distinct nucleotide sequences in the sample also encode this CDR3. The V gene is TRBV5-6, the J gene TRBJ2-1; 7 bases fit TRBD1. J was trimmed by 8 bases and V by 4 bases; bases with no gene match: 3. The CDR3 is 12 amino acids. Germline V gene lookup returns CDR1 SGHDT and CDR2 YYEEEE. CDR3 sequence: CASSLTGDEQFF. The CDR3 bases are TGTGCCAGCAGCCTCACAGGGGATGAGCAGTTCTTC.

The J gene is TRBJ2-1, the V gene TRBV14; TRBD2 matches at 9 bases. J lost 3 bases, V lost 0 bases, and 0 bases had no gene match. The CDR3 runs to 15 residues. Germline lookup yields CDR1 SGHDN and CDR2 FVKESK. CDR3 sequence (DNA): TGTGCCAGCAGCCAAGAAGCGGGGGGCTACAATGAGCAGTTCTTC. Protein sequence: CASSQEAGGYNEQFF.

The chain employs TRBV6-5 and TRBJ1-5; 7 bases agree with TRBD1. CDR1 MNHEY and CDR2 SVGAGI come from the germline V gene. The CDR3 has 14 amino acids. V dropped 6 bases and J dropped 6; count of bases not matched to a gene: 8. The CDR3, as DNA: TGTGCCAGCAGCCTTCAAGGGGGCGTTCAGCCCCAGCATTTT. Its translation: CASSLQGGVQPQHF.